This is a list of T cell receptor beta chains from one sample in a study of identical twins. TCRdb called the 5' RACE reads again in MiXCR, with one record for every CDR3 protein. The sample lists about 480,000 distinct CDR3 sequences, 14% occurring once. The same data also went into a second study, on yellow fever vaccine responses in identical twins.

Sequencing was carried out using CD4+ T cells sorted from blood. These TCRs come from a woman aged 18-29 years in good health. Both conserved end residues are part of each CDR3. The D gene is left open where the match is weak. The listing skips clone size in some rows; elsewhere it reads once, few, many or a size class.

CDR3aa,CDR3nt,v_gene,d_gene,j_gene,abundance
CASSLEGVRNSPLHF,TGTGCCAGCAGTTTAGAGGGGGTGAGGAATTCACCCCTCCACTTT,TRBV27,-,TRBJ1-6,few
CASSLYTPTDTQYF,TGTGCCAGCAGCTTATATACGCCCACAGATACGCAGTATTTT,TRBV7-2,-,TRBJ2-3,many
CSASSAAGVQDTQYF,TGCAGTGCTAGTTCCGCAGCGGGGGTTCAAGATACGCAGTATTTT,TRBV20-1,TRBD2,TRBJ2-3,-
CASSPEGSGYGYTF,TGTGCCAGCAGCCCCGAGGGGTCAGGGTATGGCTACACCTTC,TRBV7-9,-,TRBJ1-2,many
CASSVFPGGANTGELFF,TGTGCCAGCAGTGTGTTCCCAGGAGGAGCAAACACCGGGGAGCTGTTTTTT,TRBV6-4,-,TRBJ2-2,-
CASRAGTSDINEQFF,TGTGCCAGCAGAGCCGGGACTAGCGACATCAATGAGCAGTTCTTC,TRBV6-1,TRBD2,TRBJ2-1,-
CASSSRGTMQYF,TGTGCCAGCAGCTCGCGGGGGACCATGCAGTATTTT,TRBV3-1,TRBD2,TRBJ2-3,-
CASSRTPTGASYEQYF,TGTGCCAGCAGCCGTACTCCGACTGGGGCTTCCTACGAGCAGTACTTC,TRBV12-3/TRBV12-4,-,TRBJ2-7,-
CSASRTGRAGTQYF,TGCAGTGCTAGCCGGACTGGACGAGCTGGGACCCAGTACTTC,TRBV20-1,-,TRBJ2-5,-
CSVSLAGVGANVLTF,TGCAGCGTTTCTCTAGCGGGAGTCGGGGCCAACGTCCTGACTTTC,TRBV29-1,TRBD2,TRBJ2-6,-
CSARRTGSEQYF,TGCAGTGCTAGAAGGACAGGGAGCGAGCAGTACTTC,TRBV20-1,TRBD1,TRBJ2-7,-
CASTTVSTTASSYEQYF,TGTGCCAGCACCACTGTTTCTACGACAGCGAGCTCCTACGAGCAGTACTTC,TRBV28,-,TRBJ2-7,many
CASSSGTPVLDEQFF,TGCGCCAGCAGCTCCGGGACACCCGTTTTGGATGAGCAGTTCTTC,TRBV5-1,-,TRBJ2-1,many
CASSQDKGQGAKRNQPQHF,TGTGCCAGCAGCCAAGATAAGGGACAGGGGGCCAAGCGCAATCAGCCCCAGCATTTT,TRBV3-1,TRBD1,TRBJ1-5,many
CASSLPPRYNEQFF,TGTGCCAGCAGTTTACCTCCCCGTTACAATGAGCAGTTCTTC,TRBV12-3/TRBV12-4,-,TRBJ2-1,-
CAWSSLAGVSEQYF,TGTGCCTGGAGTAGCCTAGCGGGAGTTTCCGAGCAGTACTTC,TRBV30,TRBD2,TRBJ2-7,-
CASSPIPTGNTEAFF,TGTGCCAGCTCACCAATACCGACAGGGAACACTGAAGCTTTCTTT,TRBV18,-,TRBJ1-1,-
CASSSGTSGTEQFF,TGTGCCAGCAGCTCCGGGACTAGCGGGACAGAGCAGTTCTTC,TRBV11-3,TRBD2,TRBJ2-1,-
CASREIDTIYEQYF,TGTGCCAGCAGGGAGATAGACACGATCTACGAGCAGTACTTC,TRBV2,-,TRBJ2-7,-
CASSYPSSTDTQYF,TGTGCCAGCAGCTACCCCTCGAGCACAGATACGCAGTATTTT,TRBV7-2,-,TRBJ2-3,-
CASSLNGGKQYF,TGTGCCAGCAGTTTAAACGGGGGGAAGCAGTACTTC,TRBV28,TRBD2,TRBJ2-7,few
CASSQELTGVQPLF,TGCGCCAGCAGCCAAGAGCTGACGGGGGTACAGCCACTCTTC,TRBV4-3,-,TRBJ2-7,-
CSVDPAGLAGVHEQYF,TGCAGCGTGGACCCCGCCGGACTAGCGGGAGTCCACGAGCAGTACTTC,TRBV29-1,TRBD2,TRBJ2-7,-
CSAGGAGGQGETQYF,TGCAGTGCTGGGGGTGCAGGGGGCCAGGGAGAGACCCAGTACTTC,TRBV20-1,TRBD1,TRBJ2-5,-
CASSERYRSYGYTF,TGTGCCAGCAGTGAAAGATACAGGAGCTATGGCTACACCTTC,TRBV2,-,TRBJ1-2,few
CASGTLNPYEQYF,TGTGCCAGCGGTACCCTTAACCCCTACGAGCAGTACTTC,TRBV28,-,TRBJ2-7,few
CASSLGTSGVLFYEQYF,TGTGCCAGCAGCTTAGGGACTAGCGGGGTTTTATTTTACGAGCAGTACTTC,TRBV7-2,TRBD2,TRBJ2-7,few
CATSRDGAGDGEQFF,TGTGCCACCAGCAGAGATGGAGCGGGAGATGGTGAGCAGTTCTTC,TRBV15,TRBD2,TRBJ2-1,few
CASTSIGGPGELFF,TGTGCCAGTACCTCGATTGGGGGACCCGGGGAGCTGTTTTTT,TRBV19,-,TRBJ2-2,once
CSVDQGMNTEAFF,TGCAGCGTTGATCAGGGTATGAACACTGAAGCTTTCTTT,TRBV29-1,-,TRBJ1-1,-
CSARSQGAETQYF,TGCAGTGCTAGATCTCAGGGAGCGGAGACCCAGTACTTC,TRBV20-1,-,TRBJ2-5,few
CASSQDTQTGNNEQFF,TGTGCCAGCAGCCAAGACACACAAACAGGGAACAATGAGCAGTTCTTC,TRBV3-1,-,TRBJ2-1,few
CASSGQGAGEQYF,TGTGCCAGCAGCGGACAGGGGGCCGGCGAGCAGTACTTC,TRBV2,TRBD1,TRBJ2-7,many
CSVLRGGAQLDTQYF,TGCAGCGTTTTGCGGGGGGGTGCACAATTAGATACGCAGTATTTT,TRBV29-1,TRBD2,TRBJ2-3,-
CASRAGLKTSRETNPSTDTQYF,TGCGCCAGCAGGGCAGGGCTTAAGACTAGCAGAGAAACTAATCCTAGCACAGATACGCAGTATTTT,TRBV10-2,TRBD2,TRBJ2-3,-
CASISSGDTQYF,TGTGCCAGCATATCTAGCGGGGATACGCAGTATTTT,TRBV6-5,TRBD2,TRBJ2-3,-
CASSQIQGLNTGELFF,TGCGCCAGCAGCCAAATTCAGGGCCTTAACACCGGGGAGCTGTTTTTT,TRBV4-1,-,TRBJ2-2,few
CASSPGTGGTETQYF,TGTGCCAGCAGCCCGGGGACAGGGGGTACAGAGACCCAGTACTTC,TRBV13,TRBD1,TRBJ2-5,few